The source of this TCR beta chain is a study of technical replicates of blood from a handful of donors. The CDR3 sequence is 13 residues long. V was clipped by 5 bases and J by 5 bases, with 12 bases between them. CDR1 SGHTA and CDR2 FQGTGA come from the germline V gene. The table came from immunoSEQ multiplex PCR; TCRdb's copy has only in-frame clones and leaves some out. Found here are tens of thousands of clones, about 97% of them singletons; the top ten hold 0.25% to 0.35%. Sequencing was done on a sample of T cells isolated from PBMCs. This receptor was taken from a human donor in good health. This rearrangement joins TRBV7-3 to TRBJ1-2; unclear D gene. The CDR3 DNA sequence: TGTGCCAGCAGCCTCCTTGGACTGTATGGCTACACCTTC. Translating it yields CASSLLGLYGYTF.